This TCR beta chain was observed in a study of shared clonotypes between healthy human individuals. There were only Caucasian adults among the donors, and all lived in Nashville, Tennessee. V was clipped by 5 bases and J by 2 bases, with 15 bases between them. This CDR3 has 15 amino acids. Germline V gene data show CDR1 as SGHTA and CDR2 as FQGNSA. Generated by immunoSEQ multiplex PCR, the TCRdb table keeps only in-frame clones and is missing some. The sample lists over 950,000 clones; 70% to 85% were seen once. J is TRBJ1-2 and V is TRBV7-2; unclear D gene. Sequencing was carried out using memory CD4+ T cells from PBMCs. Subset given: CD45RA-negative fraction. The receptor was isolated from a young man in good health. Some clones in this sample may be carry-over from other donors' samples. CDR3 amino acids: CASSPAETQNYGYTF. CDR3 coding DNA: TGTGCCAGCAGCCCGGCCGAAACCCAAAACTATGGCTACACCTTC.